This T cell receptor beta chain is drawn from a study of T cell responses to AZD1222 COVID-19 vaccine. Libraries were prepared by immunoSEQ multiplex PCR; TCRdb keeps only in-frame clonotypes and omits some of them. The sample gives over 100,000 clones, about 93% of which show up once; 4.5% to 5% is in the top ten. The germline V and J ends were trimmed by 8 bases and 5 bases, with 7 bases remaining between them. The CDR3 extends over 11 amino acids. Germline-derived CDR1 and CDR2 are MNHEY and SVGAGI. The TCR comes from an adult in good health. V usage is TRBV6-5 and J usage is TRBJ1-5; D uncertain. Material: peripheral blood, obtained on day 0 of AZD1222 vaccination. The CDR3, as DNA: TGTGCCAGCGGAGGACATCAGCCCCAGCATTTT. It specifies CASGGHQPQHF.